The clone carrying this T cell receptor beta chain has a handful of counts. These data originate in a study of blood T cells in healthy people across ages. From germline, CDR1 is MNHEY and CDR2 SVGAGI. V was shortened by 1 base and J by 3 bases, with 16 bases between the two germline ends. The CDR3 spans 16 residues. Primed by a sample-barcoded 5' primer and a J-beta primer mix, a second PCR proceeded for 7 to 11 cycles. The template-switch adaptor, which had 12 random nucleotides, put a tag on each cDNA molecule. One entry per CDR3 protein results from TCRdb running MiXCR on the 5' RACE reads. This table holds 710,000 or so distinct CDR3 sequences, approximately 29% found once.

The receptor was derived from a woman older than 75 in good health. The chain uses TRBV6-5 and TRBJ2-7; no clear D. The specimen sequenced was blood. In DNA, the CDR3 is TGTGCCAGCAGTTACTGGGCGAAGGTCCCTCTCTACGAGCAGTACTTC. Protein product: CASSYWAKVPLYEQYF.